The T cell receptor beta chain described here comes from a study of T cells in Graves' hyperthyroidism and ophthalmopathy. General study results and limits: Separation of ophthalmopathy from stable hyperthyroidism was achieved by a 13 V-J model.

What was amplified from RNA transcripts were TCR beta CDR3 regions. Researchers ran a first-round RT-PCR on the TCR CDR3 using the HTBI primer set. TCRdb fed the multiplex PCR reads into MiXCR, producing one record per CDR3 protein. The profile shows roughly 500,000 distinct CDR3 sequences, about 43% of them singletons. Together with thyroid ultrasound, orbital computed tomography, serum thyroxine and TRAb, clinical symptoms were used for diagnoses. On this clonotype: Antigen unknown.

The V segment lost 6 bases and the J segment 5 bases; nucleotides outside the gene matches: 7. CDR1 SQVTM and CDR2 ANQGSEA come from the germline V gene. There are 13 residues in the CDR3. This rearrangement joins TRBV29-1 to TRBJ2-7; the match to TRBD1 covers 10 bases. The sample taken for sequencing was peripheral blood or thyroid tissue (not recorded which). The sequence derives from an adult woman with Graves' disease, either hyperthyroidism or ophthalmopathy (not recorded which). CDR3 protein: CSVQGQGWDEQYF. DNA of the CDR3: TGCAGCGTCCAGGGACAGGGGTGGGACGAGCAGTACTTC.